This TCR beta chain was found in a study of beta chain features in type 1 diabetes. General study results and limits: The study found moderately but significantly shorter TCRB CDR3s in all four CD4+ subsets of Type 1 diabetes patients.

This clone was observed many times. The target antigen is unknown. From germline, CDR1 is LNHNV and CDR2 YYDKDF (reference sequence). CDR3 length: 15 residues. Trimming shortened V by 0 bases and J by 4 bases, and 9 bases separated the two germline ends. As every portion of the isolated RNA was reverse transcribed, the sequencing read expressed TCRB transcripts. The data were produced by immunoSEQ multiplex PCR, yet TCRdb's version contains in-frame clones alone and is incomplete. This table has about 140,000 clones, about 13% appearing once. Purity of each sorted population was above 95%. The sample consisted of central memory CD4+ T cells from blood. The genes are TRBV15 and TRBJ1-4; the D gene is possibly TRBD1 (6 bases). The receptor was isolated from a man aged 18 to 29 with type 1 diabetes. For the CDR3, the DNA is TGTGCCACCAGCAGAGATCAGGGGCTTAATGAAAAACTGTTTTTT. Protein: CATSRDQGLNEKLFF.